The entry below describes one T cell receptor beta chain. The antigen is not known. All donors came from Russia, were Caucasian and healthy, and spanned ages 6 to 90. Isolating PBMCs gave at least 6 million of these cells per sample. The data belong to a study of blood T cells in healthy people across ages. The study's findings and limits: Calculation of diversity from one million T cells yielded estimates considered to be underestimates.

V gave up 0 bases and J gave up 12 bases, with 14 bases separating them. The CDR3 is 14 residues long. Germline assignment: CDR1 LGHDT and CDR2 YNNKEL (reference sequence). Primers used in a second PCR of roughly 6 to 11 cycles were a sample-barcoded 5' primer and a J-beta primer mix. TCRdb fed the 5' RACE reads into MiXCR, producing one record per CDR3 protein. Here the sample spans approximately 960,000 distinct CDR3 sequences, 25% to 30% being singletons. These data were also filed under a second study, of T cells of mothers and their children. That work contributes: The TCR beta CDR3 read count exceeded 9 million for each mother and was approximately 3 million for each child.

The chain links TRBV3-1 to TRBJ1-4; tentatively, D is TRBD1 (5 bases). The source of this sequence is a woman in her thirties or forties in good health. Sequencing was performed on blood. CDR3 region: CASSQDRRRGQLFF. CDR3 nucleotide sequence: TGTGCCAGCAGCCAAGATCGGCGGAGGGGCCAACTGTTTTTT.